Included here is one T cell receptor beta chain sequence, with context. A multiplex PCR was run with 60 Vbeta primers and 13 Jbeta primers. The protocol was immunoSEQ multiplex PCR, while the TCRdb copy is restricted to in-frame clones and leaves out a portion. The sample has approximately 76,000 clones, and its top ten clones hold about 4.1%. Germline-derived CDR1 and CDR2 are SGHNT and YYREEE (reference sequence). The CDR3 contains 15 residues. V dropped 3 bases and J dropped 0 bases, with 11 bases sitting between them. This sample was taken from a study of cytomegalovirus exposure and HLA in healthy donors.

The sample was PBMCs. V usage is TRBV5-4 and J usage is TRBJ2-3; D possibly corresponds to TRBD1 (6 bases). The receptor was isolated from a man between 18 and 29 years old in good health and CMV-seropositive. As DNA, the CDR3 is TGTGCCAGCAGCTCCGGGACAACTAGCACAGATACGCAGTATTTT. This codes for CASSSGTTSTDTQYF.